This entry features one TCR beta chain sequence. This sample is part of a study of T-cell reconstitution after alpha-beta-depleted transplantation in children. A TCRbeta library incorporating unique molecular identifiers was prepared. Using its own MiXCR run on the PCR reads, TCRdb lists one record per CDR3 protein. Of roughly 500,000 distinct CDR3 sequences in the sample, about 33% were seen once. The sequence derives from a human donor who donated a stem cell graft to a child with aplastic anemia. Specimen: PBMCs from the stem cell graft donor, collected from the stem cell graft.

As DNA, the CDR3 is TGTGCCAGCAGTACTAGACTAGGACCCACAGATACGCAGTATTTT. It specifies CASSTRLGPTDTQYF. J is TRBJ2-3 and V is TRBV6-2 or TRBV6-3; D is perhaps TRBD2 (6 bases). Germline assignment: CDR1 MNHEY and CDR2 SVGEGT. Trimming stripped 5 bases from V and 2 bases from J, with 14 bases between. This CDR3 is built from 15 residues.